This T cell receptor beta chain was found in a study of T-cell memory formation after mild COVID-19. As for the study in general: Each donor largely had its own TCR clusters. Findings of the study overall: From day 15 to 85, contracting clones were balanced between CD4 and CD8, whereas later expanders leaned toward CD4+. The finding that pre-infection memory included some responding clones suggested that cross-reactive memory joined.

Barcoded TCR alpha and TCR beta cDNA libraries with UMIs came from 5'RACE using constant-segment primers. Using its own MiXCR run on the 5' RACE reads, TCRdb lists one record per CDR3 protein. The sample has 400,000 to 500,000 distinct CDR3 sequences, about 24% seen once; the top ten hold 7.5% to 10%. Germline V gives CDR1 SGHTA, CDR2 FQGNSA. The CDR3 covers 15 residues. V was clipped by 1 base and J by 4 bases; unmatched bases: 3. Comments on this clonotype: The antigen is unknown.

The sequence derives from an adult woman who had mild COVID-19 (a few samples of this study predate the infection). Cell type and time point are not known. V and J are TRBV7-2 and TRBJ2-3; 9 nucleotides align to TRBD2. The sample was PBMCs or a T cell subset sorted from them (not recorded which). This CDR3 is CASSLVRLAADTQYF. The CDR3 nucleotides are TGTGCCAGCAGCTTAGTCCGACTAGCGGCAGATACGCAGTATTTT.